This TCR beta chain was profiled in a study of cytomegalovirus exposure and HLA in healthy donors. As for the study in general: Early on, a data release was issued that held 65 million to 100 million unique TCRs from HLA-typed donors.

Details on this clone: What it binds is unknown.

In the PCR, 60 Vbeta and 13 Jbeta primers were used. Some clones are missing from TCRdb's copy, which holds only in-frame ones; the method was immunoSEQ multiplex PCR. The sample holds about 98,000 clones, around 83% seen once. General study points: Reported findings show TCR beta sequences accurately forecast HLA-A and HLA-B alleles in most subjects.

V was shortened by 1 base and J by 4 bases, with 10 bases between the two germline ends. The CDR3 contains 13 residues. CDR1 and CDR2 (germline): SQVTM, ANQGSEA. This receptor was identified in a female donor in good health and CMV-seropositive. The chain combines TRBV29-1 with TRBJ1-2, with a possible D match to TRBD1 (6 bases). Sequenced: PBMCs. CDR3 in amino acids: CSVEGRGTYGYTF. CDR3 nucleotides: TGCAGCGTTGAAGGCAGGGGAACCTATGGCTACACCTTC.